This T cell receptor beta chain came from a study of identical twins. One entry per CDR3 protein results from TCRdb running MiXCR on the 5' RACE reads. The profile shows under 300,000 distinct CDR3 sequences, over 5% of them singletons. CDR1 is SGDLS and CDR2 is YYNGEE in the germline V gene. The CDR3 extends over 13 amino acids. Between the trimmed V and J ends, which lost 2 bases and 7 bases, there was a span of 9 bases. The same data also went into a second study, on T cells expressing NK-cell markers.

The material sequenced was CD8+ T cells sorted from blood. The sequence derives from a woman aged 18-35 years in good health. The chain joins TRBV9 to TRBJ2-2, with D hard to call. CDR3 region: CASSVADGGELFF. For the CDR3, the DNA is TGTGCCAGCAGCGTGGCGGACGGCGGGGAGCTGTTTTTT.